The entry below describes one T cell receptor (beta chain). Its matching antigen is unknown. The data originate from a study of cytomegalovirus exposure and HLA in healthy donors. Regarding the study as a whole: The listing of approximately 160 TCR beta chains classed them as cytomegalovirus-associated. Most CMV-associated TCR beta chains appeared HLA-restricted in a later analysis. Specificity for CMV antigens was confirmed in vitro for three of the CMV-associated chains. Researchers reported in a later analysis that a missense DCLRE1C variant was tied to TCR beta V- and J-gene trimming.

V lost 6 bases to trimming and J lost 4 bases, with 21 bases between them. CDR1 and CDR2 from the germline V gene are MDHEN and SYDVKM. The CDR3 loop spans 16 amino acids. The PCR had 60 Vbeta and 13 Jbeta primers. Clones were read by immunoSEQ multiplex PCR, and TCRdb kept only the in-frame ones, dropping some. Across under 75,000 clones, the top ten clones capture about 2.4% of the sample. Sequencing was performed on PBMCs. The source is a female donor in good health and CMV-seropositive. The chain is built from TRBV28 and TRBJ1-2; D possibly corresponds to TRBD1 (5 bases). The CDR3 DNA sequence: TGTGCCAGCAGCTCGACGGGACTCCGTGGGGCCTATGGCTACACCTTC. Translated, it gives CASSSTGLRGAYGYTF.